The rows below give T cell receptor beta chains drawn from one sample of a study of blood T cell repertoires in COVID-19. Libraries were prepared by immunoSEQ multiplex PCR; TCRdb keeps only in-frame clonotypes and omits some of them. The sample lists 390,000 or so clones, over 75% seen once, with roughly 10% in the top ten. Sequencing was performed on peripheral blood. The receptors were gathered from a woman aged 25 to 45 with COVID-19, enrolled during active disease. Both conserved end residues are part of each CDR3. The D gene is left open where the match is weak. The size field is filled for only some rows; it gives once, few, many or a size class.

size: -
J: TRBJ2-5
length: 15
V: TRBV5-4
D: -
DNA: TGTGCCAGCAGGGCAGGGGGGAGGCGGCAAGAGACCCAGTACTTC
CDR3: CASRAGGRRQETQYF

size: -
J: TRBJ2-3
length: 17
V: TRBV5-1
D: TRBD2
DNA: TGCGCCAGCAGCTGGGCCAGTAGCGGGAGGGTTCCAGATACGCAGTATTTT
CDR3: CASSWASSGRVPDTQYF

size: once
J: TRBJ1-3
length: 14
V: TRBV4-1
D: -
DNA: TGCGCCAGCAGCCACCCCGGGGGGAGAAACACCATATATTTT
CDR3: CASSHPGGRNTIYF

size: -
J: TRBJ2-7
length: 14
V: TRBV5-6
D: -
DNA: TGTGCCAGCAGCTTGGAGGGACAAGACTACGAGCAGTACTTC
CDR3: CASSLEGQDYEQYF

size: once
J: TRBJ2-2
length: 15
V: TRBV3-1/TRBV3-2
D: -
DNA: TGTGCCAGCAGCCCCTATGGAGGGAACACCGGGGAGCTGTTTTTT
CDR3: CASSPYGGNTGELFF

size: once
J: TRBJ1-3
length: 15
V: TRBV30
D: TRBD1
DNA: TGTGCCTGGAGTATGGGACAGGGAGTTTTAAACACCATATATTTT
CDR3: CAWSMGQGVLNTIYF

size: -
J: TRBJ1-3
length: 16
V: TRBV10-2
D: -
DNA: TGCGCCAGCAGTGAAAGCAGGGGAGCGACTGGAAACACCATATATTTT
CDR3: CASSESRGATGNTIYF

size: -
J: TRBJ2-5
length: 15
V: TRBV27
D: -
DNA: TGTGCCAGCAGATCGACTAGTCCGAGTTGGGAGACCCAGTACTTC
CDR3: CASRSTSPSWETQYF

size: once
J: TRBJ2-7
length: 13
V: TRBV10-3
D: -
DNA: TGTGCCATCAGTGAGGCAGGGAAGTACGAGCAGTACTTC
CDR3: CAISEAGKYEQYF

size: medium-sized
J: TRBJ1-3
length: 15
V: TRBV7-2
D: -
DNA: TGTGCCAGCAGCTTTTCACAGGCCTCTGGAAACACCATATATTTT
CDR3: CASSFSQASGNTIYF

size: -
J: TRBJ2-1
length: 15
V: TRBV7-8
D: TRBD2
DNA: TGTGCCAGCAGCCGGAGCGGGAGGGCCTACAATGAGCAGTTCTTC
CDR3: CASSRSGRAYNEQFF

size: -
J: TRBJ2-7
length: 15
V: TRBV5-1
D: -
DNA: TGCGCCAGCAGCTTGGGTGGCGGGAAGGTAAGCGAGCAGTACTTC
CDR3: CASSLGGGKVSEQYF

size: few
J: TRBJ1-1
length: 14
V: TRBV24-1
D: TRBD1
DNA: TGTGCCACCAGTGAAGGACAGGGGAACACTGAAGCTTTCTTT
CDR3: CATSEGQGNTEAFF

size: -
J: TRBJ2-5
length: 16
V: TRBV7-7
D: TRBD1
DNA: TGTGCTAGCAGCTTAGGGTCGGGACAGCGGCAAGAGACCCAGTACTTC
CDR3: CASSLGSGQRQETQYF

size: -
J: TRBJ2-3
length: 17
V: TRBV3-1/TRBV3-2
D: -
DNA: TGTGCCAGCAGCCAAGATCTCTGGCGGACTAGCACAGATACGCAGTATTTT
CDR3: CASSQDLWRTSTDTQYF

size: -
J: TRBJ1-2
length: 11
V: TRBV20-1
D: -
DNA: TGCAGTGCTTACAGGAGCTATGGCTACACCTTC
CDR3: CSAYRSYGYTF

size: -
J: TRBJ1-5
length: 13
V: TRBV27
D: -
DNA: TGTGCCAGCAGTTTAACGGGGATTCAGCCCCAGCATTTT
CDR3: CASSLTGIQPQHF

size: many
J: TRBJ2-2
length: 13
V: TRBV7-3
D: TRBD1
DNA: TGTGCCAGCAGCTTAGGGGGACAGGGGGAGCTGTTTTTT
CDR3: CASSLGGQGELFF

size: -
J: TRBJ2-3
length: 14
V: TRBV30
D: -
DNA: TGTGCCTGGAGCTCCCAGGGTCCCACAGATACGCAGTATTTT
CDR3: CAWSSQGPTDTQYF

size: -
J: TRBJ1-6
length: 13
V: TRBV28
D: -
DNA: TGTGCCAGCAGTTTCGGAGGGATGGCACCCCTCCACTTT
CDR3: CASSFGGMAPLHF

size: -
J: TRBJ1-2
length: 13
V: TRBV7-2
D: -
DNA: TGTGCCAGCAGGCGAGGGAATAACTATGGCTACACCTTC
CDR3: CASRRGNNYGYTF

size: -
J: TRBJ1-1
length: 13
V: TRBV12-3/TRBV12-4
D: TRBD1
DNA: TGTGCCAGCAGGGCGGACAGGGGCACTGAAGCTTTCTTT
CDR3: CASRADRGTEAFF